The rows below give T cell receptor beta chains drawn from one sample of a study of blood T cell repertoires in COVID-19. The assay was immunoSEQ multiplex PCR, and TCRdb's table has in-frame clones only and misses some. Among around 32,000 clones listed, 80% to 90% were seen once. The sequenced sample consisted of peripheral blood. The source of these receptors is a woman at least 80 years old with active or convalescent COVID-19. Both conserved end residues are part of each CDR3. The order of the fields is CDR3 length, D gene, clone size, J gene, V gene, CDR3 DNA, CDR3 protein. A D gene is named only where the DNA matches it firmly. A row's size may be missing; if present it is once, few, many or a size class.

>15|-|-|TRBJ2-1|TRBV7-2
TGTGCCAGCAGACTAGACAGGAGCTCCTACAATGAGCAGTTCTTC
CASRLDRSSYNEQFF
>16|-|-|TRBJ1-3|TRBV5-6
TGTGCCAGCAGCTTGGGGCCCTGGGCCTCTGGAAACACCATATATTTT
CASSLGPWASGNTIYF
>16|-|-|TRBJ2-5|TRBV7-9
TGTGCCAGCAGCTTGGCGGGTGCGGGTCGCCAAGAGACCCAGTACTTC
CASSLAGAGRQETQYF
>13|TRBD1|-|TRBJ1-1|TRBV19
TGTGCCAGTAGTACCCAGGGGGGCACTGAAGCTTTCTTT
CASSTQGGTEAFF
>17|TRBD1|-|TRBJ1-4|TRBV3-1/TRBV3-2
TGTGCCAGCAGCCAAAGCCTCAGCGGACAGGGGTATGAAAAACTGTTTTTT
CASSQSLSGQGYEKLFF
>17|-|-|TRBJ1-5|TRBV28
TGTGCCAGCAGCCCTGAGATTAGGAGCCTAATCAATCAGCCCCAGCATTTT
CASSPEIRSLINQPQHF
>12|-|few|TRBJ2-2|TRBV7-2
TGTGCCAGCAGCCTCCGGACCGGGGAGCTGTTTTTT
CASSLRTGELFF
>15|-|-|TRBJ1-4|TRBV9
TGTGCCAGCAGCGAAGGGGTGAATAGGAATGAAAAACTGTTTTTT
CASSEGVNRNEKLFF
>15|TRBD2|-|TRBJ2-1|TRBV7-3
TGTGCCAGCAGCTTCGGACTAGCGGGAGTTTATGAGCAGTTCTTC
CASSFGLAGVYEQFF
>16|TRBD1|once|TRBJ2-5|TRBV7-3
TGTGCCAGCAGCCAATTAAGTTTGGGACAGGGAGAGACCCAGTACTTC
CASSQLSLGQGETQYF
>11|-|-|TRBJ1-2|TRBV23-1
TGCGCCAGCATACGACAGCCTGGCTACACCTTC
CASIRQPGYTF
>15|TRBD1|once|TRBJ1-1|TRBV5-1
TGCGCCAGCAGCGGCGGGACAGGGGCGAACACTGAAGCTTTCTTT
CASSGGTGANTEAFF
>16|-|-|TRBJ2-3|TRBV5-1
TGCGCCAGCAGCCCTATCGTGAGCGGTGGTACAGATACGCAGTATTTT
CASSPIVSGGTDTQYF
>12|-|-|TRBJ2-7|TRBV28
TGTGCCAGCAGTTTAGTCGGTGGCGAGCAGTACTTC
CASSLVGGEQYF
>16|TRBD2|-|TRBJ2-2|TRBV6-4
TGTGCCAGCAGTGACTCTCAGCGGGGGGACACCGGGGAGCTGTTTTTT
CASSDSQRGDTGELFF
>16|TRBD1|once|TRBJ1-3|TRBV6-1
TGTGCCAGCAGTGAAGCGACAGGGCCCTCTGGAAACACCATATATTTT
CASSEATGPSGNTIYF
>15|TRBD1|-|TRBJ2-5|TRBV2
TGTGCCAGCACCGCAGTAGTCGGACAGGGTGGGACCCAGTACTTC
CASTAVVGQGGTQYF
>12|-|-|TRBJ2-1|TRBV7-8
TGTGCCAGCAGCCCCGAGACCGGGTTATGGTTCTTC
CASSPETGLWFF
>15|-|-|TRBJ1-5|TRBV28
TGTGCCAGCAGCCCCGACAGTTTTGTCTATCAGCCCCAGCATTTT
CASSPDSFVYQPQHF
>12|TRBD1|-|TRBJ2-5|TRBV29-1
TGCAGCGTTGGACAGGGGGCAGAGACCCAGTACTTC
CSVGQGAETQYF
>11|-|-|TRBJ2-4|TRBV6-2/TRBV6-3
TGTGCCAGCAGTTACTTAGACATTCAGTACTTC
CASSYLDIQYF
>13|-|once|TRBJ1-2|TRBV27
TGTGCCAGCAGTCGGCAGGAAAACTATGGCTACACCTTC
CASSRQENYGYTF
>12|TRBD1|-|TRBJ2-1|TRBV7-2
TGTGCCAGCAAAAAGGGACAGGGAGAGCAGTTCTTC
CASKKGQGEQFF
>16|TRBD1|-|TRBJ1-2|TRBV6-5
TGTGCCAGCAGTTACACAGGGGGCGCTGGGTCGGTTGGCTACACCTTC
CASSYTGGAGSVGYTF
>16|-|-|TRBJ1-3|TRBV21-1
TGTGCCAGCAGCAAAAGCAACAGGTGCTCTGGAAACACCATATATTTT
CASSKSNRCSGNTIYF
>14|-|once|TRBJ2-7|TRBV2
TGTGCCAGCCTGGGCGGGGCAGGGAACTACGAGCAGTACTTC
CASLGGAGNYEQYF
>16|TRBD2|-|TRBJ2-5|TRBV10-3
TGTGCCATCAGTGGACCAACTAGCGGGACGGGGGAGACCCAGTACTTC
CAISGPTSGTGETQYF
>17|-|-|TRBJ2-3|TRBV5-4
TGTGCCAGCAGCTTGGCCTTGTTCTCTACTAGGACAGATACGCAGTATTTT
CASSLALFSTRTDTQYF
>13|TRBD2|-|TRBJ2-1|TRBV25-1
TGTGCCAGCAGTGAAAACCTAGCGGGAATTCAGATCTTC
CASSENLAGIQIF
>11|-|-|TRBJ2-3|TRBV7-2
TGTGCCAGCGCCACGGGGGATACGCAGTATTTT
CASATGDTQYF
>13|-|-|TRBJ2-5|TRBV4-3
TGCGCCAGCAGCCAAGATAAGGGGGAGACCCAGTACTTC
CASSQDKGETQYF
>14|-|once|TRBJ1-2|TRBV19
TGTGCCAGTAGTCGCCGTTACCGGAACTATGGCTACACCTTC
CASSRRYRNYGYTF
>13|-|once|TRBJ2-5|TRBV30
TGTGCCTGGAGTCTGGCAGGGCGAGAGACCCAGTACTTC
CAWSLAGRETQYF
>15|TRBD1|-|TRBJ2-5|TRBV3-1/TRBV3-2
TGTGCCAGCAGCCAAGAGACAGGGGGAAGGGAGACCCAGTACTTC
CASSQETGGRETQYF
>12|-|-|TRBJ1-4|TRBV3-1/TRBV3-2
TGTGCCAGCAGCCCGCGGAGGGAAAAACTGTTTTTT
CASSPRREKLFF
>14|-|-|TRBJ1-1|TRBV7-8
TGTGCCAGCAGCTTAAGTGCGGGGAACACTGAAGCTTTCTTT
CASSLSAGNTEAFF
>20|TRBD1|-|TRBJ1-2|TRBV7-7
TGTGCCAGCAGCTTAAGGACAGGGGGTGAGGATAAGGTTTCCCTAGCTGGCTACACCTTC
CASSLRTGGEDKVSLAGYTF
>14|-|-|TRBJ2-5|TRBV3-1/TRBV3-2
TGTGCCAGCAGCCAAGCGGTAGCGGTCGAGGCCCAGTACTTC
CASSQAVAVEAQYF
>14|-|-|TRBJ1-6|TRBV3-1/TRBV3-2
TGTGCCAGCAGTCTGCGGGATGATAATTCACCCCTCCACTTT
CASSLRDDNSPLHF
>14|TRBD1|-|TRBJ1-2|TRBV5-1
TGCGCCAGCAGCTCCGGCGGGACAGGGGTTGGCTACACCTTC
CASSSGGTGVGYTF
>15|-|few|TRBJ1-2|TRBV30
TGTGCCTGGAGGAGGGTGTCCCGGGACAAGATTGGCTACACCTTC
CAWRRVSRDKIGYTF
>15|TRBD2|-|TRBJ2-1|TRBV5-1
TGCGCCAGCACCGGACTAGCGGGAGGCTTAGATGAGCAGTTCTTC
CASTGLAGGLDEQFF
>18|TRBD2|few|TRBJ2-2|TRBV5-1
TGCGCCAGCAGCTTACCTAGGACTAGCGGGAGGAACACCGGGGAGCTGTTTTTT
CASSLPRTSGRNTGELFF
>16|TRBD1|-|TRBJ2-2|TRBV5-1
TGCGCCAGCAGCTTGGGGGACAGGGCGGACACCGGGGAGCTGTTTTTT
CASSLGDRADTGELFF
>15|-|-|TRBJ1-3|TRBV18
TGTGCCAGCTCAGAGACAGACTCGTCTGGAAACACCATATATTTT
CASSETDSSGNTIYF
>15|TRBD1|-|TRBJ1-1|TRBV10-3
TGTGCCATCAACCAGGGACAGGGGGGAGGCACTGAAGCTTTCTTT
CAINQGQGGGTEAFF
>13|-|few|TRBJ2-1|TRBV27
TGTGCCAGCAGCCTAAGCTCCTACAATGAGCAGTTCTTC
CASSLSSYNEQFF
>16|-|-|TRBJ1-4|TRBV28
TGTGCCAGCAGTTCCCCCCTCGGGGCAACTAATGAAAAACTGTTTTTT
CASSSPLGATNEKLFF
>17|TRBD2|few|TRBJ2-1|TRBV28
TGTGCCAGCAGTTTGGGTGGGGAGGCGGGAGGCCACAATGAGCAGTTCTTC
CASSLGGEAGGHNEQFF